These T cell receptor beta chains were read from a single sample in a study of OX40 agonist ivuxolimab in advanced cancers. Profiled with immunoSEQ multiplex PCR; TCRdb holds only in-frame clones, not every one. This table holds under 75,000 clones, roughly 84% found once. The specimen was CD4+ or CD8+ T cells sorted from blood, collected in a trial of the OX40 agonist ivuxolimab. The receptors shown here come from an adult with an advanced solid tumor such as melanoma, head and neck, liver or kidney cancer. The CDR3 runs from the conserved cysteine through the conserved F or W. Each record gives: V gene, J gene, CDR3 protein.

v_gene: TRBV7-2
j_gene: TRBJ2-1
CDR3aa: CASSRPGTDYNEQFF

v_gene: TRBV20-1
j_gene: TRBJ2-7
CDR3aa: CSASPVGEQYF

v_gene: TRBV18
j_gene: TRBJ2-7
CDR3aa: CASSPGGGGKGKQYF

v_gene: TRBV6-1
j_gene: TRBJ2-3
CDR3aa: CASRAPGLAGVQYF

v_gene: TRBV9
j_gene: TRBJ2-7
CDR3aa: CASSQPLGERPSYEQYF

v_gene: TRBV28
j_gene: TRBJ1-3
CDR3aa: CASSPQGATGNTIYF

v_gene: TRBV15
j_gene: TRBJ1-5
CDR3aa: CATSRETGYSNQPQHF

v_gene: TRBV7-8
j_gene: TRBJ1-5
CDR3aa: CASSLGSSDQHF

v_gene: TRBV6-5
j_gene: TRBJ2-7
CDR3aa: CASSPPGLSSYEQYF

v_gene: TRBV7-2
j_gene: TRBJ1-2
CDR3aa: CASSPGAGGSQGYTF

v_gene: TRBV30
j_gene: TRBJ2-2
CDR3aa: CAGGRGPNTGELFF

v_gene: TRBV25-1
j_gene: TRBJ2-6
CDR3aa: CASSGWQGSGANVLTF

v_gene: TRBV27
j_gene: TRBJ2-1
CDR3aa: CASWGVLLNEQFF

v_gene: TRBV15
j_gene: TRBJ2-7
CDR3aa: CATSLEGGAREQYF

v_gene: TRBV6-4
j_gene: TRBJ2-2
CDR3aa: CASSASTGGTGELFF

v_gene: TRBV7-2
j_gene: TRBJ2-7
CDR3aa: CASSPGTIDTEQYF

v_gene: TRBV6-1
j_gene: TRBJ2-1
CDR3aa: CASAKTRGRDEQFF

v_gene: TRBV6-1
j_gene: TRBJ2-2
CDR3aa: CASSEAGRLAGVRTGELFF

v_gene: TRBV18
j_gene: TRBJ2-7
CDR3aa: CASSPNIDSYEQYF

v_gene: TRBV19
j_gene: TRBJ2-2
CDR3aa: CASSKQGAVTGELFF

v_gene: TRBV5-1
j_gene: TRBJ2-3
CDR3aa: CASSLAQTEAADTQYF

v_gene: TRBV5-5
j_gene: TRBJ2-4
CDR3aa: CASSFRGQGLENIQYF

v_gene: TRBV7-9
j_gene: TRBJ2-3
CDR3aa: CASSLRGGIPDTQYF